This TCR beta chain was recorded in a study of cytomegalovirus exposure and HLA in healthy donors. Regarding the study as a whole: On later analysis, the bulk of CMV-associated TCR beta chains appeared to be HLA-restricted. Later on, an analysis tied 15,000 to 20,000 TCR beta sequences to HLA alleles at 0.05 false discovery rate.

For this clone: As yet, its antigen is unknown.

PCR primers comprised 60 Vbeta and 13 Jbeta primers. Only in-frame clones appear in the TCRdb table, and some are missing; sequencing was by immunoSEQ multiplex PCR. The table shows about 82,000 clones, with roughly 70% occurring only once. This TCR came from a man aged 40-55 years in good health and CMV-seropositive. Sequencing was done on a sample of PBMCs.

CDR3 in DNA: TGTGCCAGCAGGCCCCGAGGCGTAGAAGAGACCCAGTACTTC. It encodes CASRPRGVEETQYF. This sequence joins TRBV7-9 and TRBJ2-5, with D unresolved. V was clipped by 6 bases and J by 3 bases, with 14 bases between them. Germline V CDR1 and CDR2: SEHNR, FQNEAQ (reference sequence). The CDR3 is made up of 14 amino acids.